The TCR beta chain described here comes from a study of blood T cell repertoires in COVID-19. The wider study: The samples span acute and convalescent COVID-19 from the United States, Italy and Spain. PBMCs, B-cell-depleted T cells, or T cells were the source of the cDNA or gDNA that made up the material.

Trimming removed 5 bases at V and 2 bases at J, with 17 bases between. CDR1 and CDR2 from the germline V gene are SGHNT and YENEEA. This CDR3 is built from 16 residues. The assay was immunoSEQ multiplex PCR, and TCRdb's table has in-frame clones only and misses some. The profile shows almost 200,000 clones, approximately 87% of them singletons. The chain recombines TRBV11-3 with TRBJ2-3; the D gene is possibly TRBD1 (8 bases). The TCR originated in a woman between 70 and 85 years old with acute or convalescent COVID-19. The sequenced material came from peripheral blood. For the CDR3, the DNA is TGTGCCAGCAGCCTCTACAGGGGGGGGGCCACAGATACGCAGTATTTT. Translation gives CASSLYRGGATDTQYF.